This T cell receptor (beta chain) is from a study of T cell responses to AZD1222 COVID-19 vaccine (dated by TCRdb to the early 2020s). Regarding the study in general: AZD1222 recipients whose second dose came at about 4 weeks and those whose second dose came at about 12 weeks were combined into one group, since spike-specific TCR depth and breadth did not differ between the two schedules. TCR sequencing covered 233 trial participants: about 210 given two doses of AZD1222 and 26 given two doses of MenACWY control vaccine. Trial participants were enrolled into age subgroups of 18-55, 56-69 and 70-plus years, which contained 148, 28 and 57 TCR-sequenced participants, respectively.

Points the paper makes about the study in general: The vaccine-associated CD4 TCRs covered the entire spike protein, and the dominant responses fell in regions 160-218 and 743-854. Participants were mostly white British, with more females than males. The authors suggested clonal diversity may have been underestimated. The 56-69-year group was small, and its depth increase did not reach significance, likely because of low power. Reportedly, almost half of the unique spike-specific TCRs recognized epitopes lying outside the regions that are mutated in the B.1.351 and B.1.1.7 variants. No day 14 peak-response samples were available, so repertoires were characterized only after the peak T cell response. Conclusions about previously exposed vaccinees are limited because only six or seven AZD1222 recipients were SARS-CoV-2 seropositive at baseline. After two AZD1222 doses, both the breadth and the depth of spike-specific TCRs were significantly higher than at day 0 and than in MenACWY recipients.

The CDR3 regions of human TCRbeta chains were subjected to immunosequencing. The authors processed their data as follows. TCRs in the repertoires were matched against a reference library of SARS-CoV-2-specific TCRs that had been generated with the MIRA antigen-specificity platform. Breadth was defined as the fraction of unique TCRs that were SARS-CoV-2-associated, and depth was defined as the fraction of total T cells that were SARS-CoV-2-associated. Using the MIRA data, each spike-specific TCR was mapped to the spike region that the TCR reacts to and placed in a CD4 or CD8 class. Log10-transformed breadth and depth values were compared by one-way ANOVA with Sidak's multiple comparisons tests. TCRdb mirrors the immuneACCESS table, restricted to in-frame sequences. Some clones are absent from its copies; in checked studies, under half trace to an unresolved V gene, and the reason for the others is unknown. V and J calls and clone size are those listed in that table; D and trimming were worked out from the DNA. This sample is represented by 100,000 to 120,000 clones; 86% of them were singletons. 2.5% to 4% of the sample is held by the ten biggest clonotypes.

The CDR3 runs 13 residues from the cysteine to the phenylalanine. Only CDR3 DNA is held: 39 bases, read in frame from base 1. CDR1 and CDR2 (SGHTA, FQGNSA) derive from the germline V gene. From V the trimming removes 10 bases and from J it removes 6 bases, while the gene matches leave 10 bases of the junction unaccounted for. Sample time point, as interpreted from the label and publication: baseline before first vaccination. Samples from vaccinated people were obtained from the UK trials COV001 and COV002, which included a single-blind randomized controlled phase 2/3 trial of AZD1222 (ChAdOx1 nCoV-19) in healthy adults. For TCRbeta chain sequencing, PBMC samples were collected from trial participants at day 0 and at day 28 after the second dose. Comments on this clone: Which antigen it targets is not known. Within one base of it there is no much larger clone, and no base qualities were kept.

This receptor was taken from an adult in good health. The chain is assembled from TRBV7-2 and TRBJ2-3; 7 central bases correspond to TRBD2. The specimen comprised peripheral blood, sampled on day 0 of AZD1222 vaccination. The CDR3 reads CATNGGLGDTQYF. The DNA reads as follows: TGTGCCACCAACGGGGGGTTAGGGGATACGCAGTATTTT. Full variable domain (CDR3 extended with the reference TRBV7-2 and TRBJ2-3 proteins): GAGVSQSPSNKVTEKGKDVELRCDPISGHTALYWYRQSLGQGLEFLIYFQGNSAPDKSGLPSDRFSAERTGGSVSTLTIQRTQQEDSAVYLCATNGGLGDTQYFGPGTRLTVL.